This T cell receptor (beta chain) emerged from a study of blood T cell repertoires in COVID-19. This CDR3 is 16 amino acids long. The germline gives CDR1 SGHTA, CDR2 FQGNSA. Germline trimming cut 5 bases from V and 0 bases from J; bases unmatched to any gene: 5. Participant reports of clinical history set cohort assignment. The authors' processing: Nucleated cell counts were estimated from reference gene primer amplification. Data came from immunoSEQ multiplex PCR; TCRdb stores just in-frame clones and leaves some out. V, J and clone size reflect that table, while D and trimming were determined from the DNA. The profile shows hundreds of thousands of clones, around 82% of them singletons.

The source material was PBMCs or T cells enriched from blood (not recorded which). V usage is TRBV7-2 and J usage is TRBJ1-2; 11 positions match TRBD1. The TCR comes from a woman aged 45-59 years who had been exposed to COVID-19. CDR3 sequence (DNA): TGTGCCAGCAGCAAGGACAGGGGGCCGGCTAACTATGGCTACACCTTC. It is translated as CASSKDRGPANYGYTF.